Below are 16 T cell receptor beta chains sequenced from a single sample in a study of CD8+CD57+ T cells in acquired aplastic anemia. The template used for profiling TCR beta VDJ and CDR3 was genomic DNA. A single record per CDR3 protein comes from TCRdb applying MiXCR to the reads. The sample records some 220,000 distinct CDR3 sequences, approximately 35% being singletons. Sequencing was carried out using sorted CD4+, CD8+, or CD8+CD57+ T cells (not recorded which) from PBMCs. The receptors come from a human donor in good health, serving as a control.

The chain couples TRBV18 to TRBJ1-5; 9 bases agree with TRBD1. The CDR3 sequence is 16 residues long. The V gene end was trimmed by 3 bases and the J gene end by 7 bases; junction bases not matched to a gene: 10. CDR1 is KGHSH and CDR2 is LQKENI in the germline V gene. The DNA of the CDR3 is TGTGCCAGCTCACCCGTCGGGGACAGGGAGGGCCAGCCCCAGCATTTT. Translated: CASSPVGDREGQPQHF.

V and J are TRBV5-1 and TRBJ1-1; 7 bases agree with TRBD1. V lost 3 bases and J lost 1; bases outside the gene matches: 9. Germline V CDR1 and CDR2: SGHRS, YFSETQ. CDR3 length: 16 amino acids. The CDR3: CASSSLSGGTNTEAFF. In DNA form, the CDR3 reads TGCGCCAGCAGCTCGTTATCAGGGGGGACGAACACTGAAGCTTTCTTT.

The chain is built from TRBV5-1 and TRBJ2-3; TRBD1 agrees at 10 bases. Germline trimming cut 3 bases from V and 2 bases from J; bases unmatched to any gene: 6. The CDR3 consists of 16 residues. CDR1 is SGHRS, CDR2 YFSETQ, per germline. CDR3 bases: TGCGCCAGCAGCTCGGACAGGGGGGGTTACACAGATACGCAGTATTTT. Its translation is CASSSDRGGYTDTQYF.

The chain carries TRBV24-1 and TRBJ2-1, with a possible D match to TRBD2 (5 bases). Deletions cut 0 bases from V and 12 bases from J, with 14 bases between. Looked up from germline, CDR1 is KGHDR and CDR2 is SFDVKD. This CDR3 is built from 14 residues. The CDR3 DNA reads as TGTGCCACCAGTGATTTGAAATTCAACGGACTGCAGTTCTTC. Protein: CATSDLKFNGLQFF.

This clonotype has ten or more counts. V is TRBV2 and J is TRBJ2-7; 7 bases line up with TRBD2. The germline CDR1 and CDR2 sequences are SNHLY and FYNNEI. This CDR3 region has 14 residues. Germline trimming cut 4 bases from V and 2 bases from J; bases unmatched to any gene: 5. In DNA, the CDR3 is TGTGCCAGCAGTGTTCGCGGGACTACCTACGAGCAGTACTTC. Amino acid sequence: CASSVRGTTYEQYF.

This clonotype was observed at least ten times. V and J are TRBV7-9 and TRBJ1-2; 7 bases align to TRBD1. Unmatched junction bases numbered 5, after V lost 3 bases and J lost 4 bases. The CDR3 is made up of 14 amino acids. Germline V gene data show CDR1 as SEHNR and CDR2 as FQNEAQ (reference sequence). The CDR3 DNA sequence: TGTGCCAGCAGCTTGGAGACAGGGACCTATGGCTACACCTTC. Protein: CASSLETGTYGYTF.

V is TRBV20-1 and J is TRBJ2-7; 8 bases fit TRBD1. The CDR3 covers 13 residues. The junction had 5 bases not matched to a gene; V was cut back by 3 bases and J by 4 bases. Germline V lookup: CDR1 DFQATT, CDR2 SNEGSKA (reference sequence). The CDR3 DNA is TGCAGTGCTAGCCGGACAGGGCGGTACGAGCAGTACTTC. This translates into CSASRTGRYEQYF.

This clonotype turned up a few times. The chain combines TRBV20-1 with TRBJ2-4, with D perhaps TRBD1 (6 bases). CDR3 length: 15 amino acids. Trimming shortened V by 6 bases and J by 0 bases, and 15 bases separated the two germline ends. Looked up from germline, CDR1 is DFQATT and CDR2 is SNEGSKA (reference sequence). The CDR3 loop is CSAARQGLAKNIQYF. CDR3 nucleotide sequence: TGCAGTGCCGCCCGTCAGGGGCTAGCCAAAAACATTCAGTACTTC.

This clonotype has a handful of counts. This chain links TRBV19 with TRBJ2-1, with 7 positions matching TRBD2. Germline values: CDR1 LNHDA, CDR2 SQIVND (reference sequence). With V trimmed by 6 bases and J by 0 bases, 2 bases remained unmatched. This CDR3 region has 14 residues. The CDR3 sequence is CASSGGNSYNEQFF. In DNA, the CDR3 is TGTGCCAGTAGCGGGGGGAACTCCTACAATGAGCAGTTCTTC.

In its sample, this clonotype was seen many times. The chain employs TRBV15 and TRBJ1-1; TRBD1 might be the D (5 bases). V lost 0 bases and J lost 7, with 9 bases in between. Germline V gene sequence: CDR1 LNHNV, CDR2 YYDKDF (reference sequence). The CDR3 has 13 amino acids. CDR3 DNA sequence: TGTGCCACCAGCAGAGATGTTACAGGTGAAGCTTTCTTT. Encoded protein: CATSRDVTGEAFF. The full variable domain, completed using reference TRBV15 and TRBJ1-1, is DAMVIQNPRYQVTQFGKPVTLSCSQTLNHNVMYWYQQKSSQAPKLLFHYYDKDFNNEADTPDNFQSRRPNTSFCFLDIRSPGLGDTAMYLCATSRDVTGEAFFGQGTRLTVV.

This clonotype was detected many times. The chain has TRBV20-1 and TRBJ1-2, with D maybe TRBD1 (5 bases). The V and J ends lost 3 bases and 4 bases respectively, with 18 bases between them. The germline V gene has CDR1 DFQATT and CDR2 SNEGSKA (reference sequence). The CDR3 runs 15 residues. The CDR3 bases are TGCAGTGCTAGGGCCCCGGGACTGGAAGGCTATGGCTACACCTTC. Protein: CSARAPGLEGYGYTF.

Ten or more counts support this clonotype. The DNA for the CDR3 is TGTGCCAGCAGCCAAGGGGTCGGGCGAAGACCCCTCCACTTT. It codes for CASSQGVGRRPLHF. The chain couples TRBV3-1 to TRBJ1-6, with D unresolved. The V gene lost 1 base and the J gene lost 12 bases, with 13 bases spanning the gap. In germline, CDR1 is LGHDT, CDR2 YNNKEL (reference sequence). This CDR3 is built from 14 residues.

The chain employs TRBV5-8 and TRBJ2-7; 9 bases line up with TRBD1. The germline gives CDR1 SGHTS, CDR2 YDEGEE. The CDR3 is 14 amino acids. The trim removed 4 bases at V and 6 bases at J, leaving 8 bases unmatched. CDR3 sequence (DNA): TGTGCCAGCAGCAAAAGGACAGGGGTAGGCGAGCAGTACTTC. Protein: CASSKRTGVGEQYF.

DNA for the CDR3: TGTGCCAGCAGCGCCGGGGGACTAGCGGCGGCAGATACGCAGTATTTT. Protein: CASSAGGLAAADTQYF. The J gene is TRBJ2-3, the V gene TRBV11-2; 11 nucleotides match TRBD2. This CDR3 is built from 16 residues. Germline V gene sequence: CDR1 SGHAT, CDR2 FQNNGV. V dropped 5 bases and J dropped 4; count of bases not matched to a gene: 8. Drawing the rest from reference TRBV11-2 and TRBJ2-3, the complete variable domain is EAGVAQSPRYKIIEKRQSVAFWCNPISGHATLYWYQQILGQGPKLLIQFQNNGVVDDSQLPKDRFSAERLKGVDSTLKIQPAKLEDSAVYLCASSAGGLAAADTQYFGPGTRLTVL.

This clonotype came up many times. V usage is TRBV20-1 and J usage is TRBJ2-7; 8 positions agree with TRBD2. Per the germline V gene, CDR1 is DFQATT and CDR2 is SNEGSKA (reference sequence). The CDR3 is 12 amino acids. CDR3 residues: CSGSGTSYEQYF. CDR3 sequence (DNA): TGCAGCGGTAGCGGGACCTCCTACGAGCAGTACTTC.

This clonotype was counted many times. The gene calls are TRBV19 and TRBJ1-2, with TRBD1 matching over 9 bases. The J segment lost 5 bases and the V segment lost 5 bases, leaving 9 bases of the junction unmatched. CDR3 length equals 15 residues. In germline, CDR1 is LNHDA, CDR2 SQIVND (reference sequence). CDR3 DNA sequence: TGTGCCAGTAGTTTAAATACAGGGGGCGGGTATGGCTACACCTTC. Its translation: CASSLNTGGGYGYTF.